These 20 T cell receptor beta chains originate from one sample sequenced in a study of T cell clonality in common variable immunodeficiency. General study results and limits: Common variable immunodeficiency TCR beta sequences reportedly had fewer deletions and N-nucleotide insertions.

These receptors have no identified antigens. The assay was immunoSEQ multiplex PCR, and TCRdb's table has in-frame clones only and misses some. This sample carries about 28,000 clones, none of them present only once. Material: peripheral blood mononuclear cells. These receptors all come from a human donor with common variable immunodeficiency.

This clone was counted only a few times. The DNA read from the CDR3 is TGTGCCATCAGTGCCGGGACAGGGAAAGGCTACGAG. Translating it yields CAISAGTGKGYE. From start to end, the CDR3 is CAISAGTGKGYEQYF. The chain combines TRBV10-3 with TRBJ2-7; 9 bases are a match to TRBD1. The read falls 3 residues short of the CDR3 end, and the missing part is taken from the germline J gene. This CDR3 has 15 residues. Germline values: CDR1 ENHRY, CDR2 SYGVKD. Trimming removed 4 bases from V and 3 bases from J; junction bases left unmatched: 7.

With respect to this clone: The DNA ends 3 residues before the CDR3 does, and the rest of the CDR3 is filled in from the germline J gene. The chain employs TRBV30 and TRBJ1-6; 7 bases are a match to TRBD1. Germline values: CDR1 GTSNPN, CDR2 SVGIG (reference sequence). This CDR3 is 17 amino acids long. The J segment lost 0 bases and the V segment lost 2 bases, leaving 7 bases of the junction unmatched. The CDR3 bases that were read are TGTGCCTGGAGTTCGGACAGGCCGAGCTCCTATAATTCACCC. This sequence encodes CAWSSDRPSSYNSP. The CDR3, in full, reads CAWSSDRPSSYNSPLHF.

This clone was detected many times. The CDR3 is cut off 3 residues early in the read; its end comes from the germline J gene. The rearrangement uses TRBV29-1 and TRBJ1-2; D possibly corresponds to TRBD1 (6 bases). The CDR3 extends over 11 amino acids. The germline V gene encodes CDR1 SQVTM and CDR2 ANQGSEA. V lost 6 bases and J 5 bases, leaving 10 bases between the germline ends. CDR3 sequence reads: CSVFRGYGYTF. The CDR3 bases that were read are TGCAGCGTCTTCAGGGGTTATGGC.

This clone was recorded a few times. The CDR3 end falls 3 residues outside the read, so it is completed with the germline J gene. The gene calls are TRBV18 and TRBJ1-1, with 11 positions matching TRBD1. CDR3 length: 14 amino acids. With V trimmed by 7 bases and J by 5 bases, 6 bases remained unmatched. Germline V gene data show CDR1 as KGHSH and CDR2 as LQKENI. This CDR3 reads CASFTGTGGTEAFF. CDR3 bases read: TGTGCCAGCTTTACCGGGACAGGGGGAACTGAA.

Points on this clone: The read terminates 3 residues ahead of where the CDR3 ends, so the germline J gene completes it. The chain combines TRBV7-2 with TRBJ2-1; 8 positions agree with TRBD1. Germline V gene data show CDR1 as SGHTA and CDR2 as FQGNSA. The ends lost 2 bases at V and 7 bases at J; junction bases unmatched: 7. The CDR3 sequence is 15 residues long. CDR3 protein: CASSLRGRGPNEQFF. The CDR3 DNA, read in part, is TGTGCCAGCAGCTTAAGGGGCAGGGGGCCGAATGAG.

This clone was picked up a small number of times. The read terminates 3 residues before the CDR3 end, so the remaining end is supplied by the germline J gene. This rearrangement joins TRBV5-1 to TRBJ2-5, with 9 bases aligning to TRBD1. This CDR3 comprises 14 residues. CDR1 SGHRS and CDR2 YFSETQ come from the germline V gene. V lost 4 bases and J lost 5; bases outside the gene matches: 6. CDR3 bases read: TGCGCCAGCAGCGCCGACAGGGGGTCTGAGACC. Its translation is CASSADRGSET. The full CDR3 sequence reads CASSADRGSETQYF. The full variable domain, completed using reference TRBV5-1 and TRBJ2-5, is KAGVTQTPRYLIKTRGQQVTLSCSPISGHRSVSWYQQTPGQGLQFLFEYFSETQRNKGNFPGRFSGRQFSNSRSEMNVSTLELGDSALYLCASSADRGSETQYFGPGTRLLVL.

This clone was counted a few times. Read data end 3 residues before the CDR3 end; the end is taken from the germline J gene. The J gene is TRBJ2-5, the V gene TRBV7-8, with 7 bases lining up with TRBD1. The CDR3 has 16 residues. Germline assignment: CDR1 SGHVS and CDR2 FQNEAQ. The junction had 13 bases not matched to a gene; V was cut back by 5 bases and J by 4 bases. The sequenced CDR3 bases are TGTGCCAGCAGCACCGCTACAGGGGCCCGGCGAGAGACC. Translating gives CASSTATGARRET. The complete CDR3 reads CASSTATGARRETQYF.

This clone has at least ten counts. The CDR3 end lies 3 residues beyond the end of the read and is filled in from the germline J gene. V is TRBV10-1 and J is TRBJ1-5, with TRBD1 matching over 10 bases. V gave up 1 base and J gave up 0 bases; unmatched junction bases: 9. The CDR3 is 19 residues long. Germline V gene data show CDR1 as WNHNN and CDR2 as SYGVQD (reference sequence). The CDR3 is CASSEYTGTGAYSNQPQHF. The DNA read from the CDR3 is TGCGCCAGCAGTGAGTATACGGGGACAGGGGCTTATAGCAATCAGCCC.

This clone was observed many times. The read ends 3 residues early relative to the CDR3; the germline J gene fills the gap. The genes are TRBV5-4 and TRBJ1-1, with 8 positions matching TRBD1. CDR3 size: 16 residues. Germline-derived CDR1 and CDR2 are SGHNT and YYREEE (reference sequence). Trimming removed 2 bases from V and 4 bases from J; junction bases left unmatched: 10. CDR3: CASSFEGHRGGTEAFF. CDR3 DNA, as far as it was read: TGTGCCAGCAGCTTTGAGGGGCACAGGGGGGGCACTGAA.

This clone was recorded a few times. The CDR3 goes on 3 residues after the read ends, and that part is filled in from the germline J gene. The rearrangement joins TRBV20-1 to TRBJ2-7, with D maybe TRBD1 (8 bases). V was cut by 6 bases and J by 0 bases, with 21 bases left in between. CDR1 is DFQATT, CDR2 SNEGSKA, per germline (reference sequence). The CDR3 extends over 16 amino acids. Partial CDR3 DNA: TGCAGTGCCTACTTTCACAGGGGGGGTAACTCCTACGAG. Translating gives CSAYFHRGGNSYE. The entire CDR3 reads CSAYFHRGGNSYEQYF.

The table lists this clone with a few counts. The part of the CDR3 DNA that was read is TGTGCCAGCAGTGTAGGGGAGACC. Protein product: CASSVGET. The entire CDR3 is CASSVGETQYF. The chain uses TRBV2 and TRBJ2-5; D not certain. The read halts 3 residues ahead of the CDR3 end, with the missing end drawn from the germline J gene. Germline V gene data show CDR1 as SNHLY and CDR2 as FYNNEI. The CDR3 is 11 amino acids. Trimming cost V 4 bases and J 5 bases, with 5 bases left between them.

This clone was detected ten times or more. The read terminates 3 residues before the CDR3 end, so the remaining end is supplied by the germline J gene. This chain links TRBV19 with TRBJ2-3; 9 positions match TRBD2. The V gene's germline CDR1 is LNHDA and CDR2 SQIVND (reference sequence). CDR3 length: 14 residues. V lost 10 bases and J lost 2; bases outside the gene matches: 7. CDR3 region: CATTLAGLTDTQYF. The DNA read from the CDR3 is TGTGCCACAACACTAGCGGGCCTCACAGATACG.

This clone was found a few times. The read gets to within 3 residues of the CDR3 end, and the germline J gene fills in the rest. This chain links TRBV7-2 with TRBJ2-5, with D possibly being TRBD2 (6 bases). Germline CDR1 and CDR2: SGHTA and FQGNSA. Between the trimmed V and J ends, which lost 5 bases and 2 bases, there was a span of 9 bases. The CDR3 runs to 13 residues. CDR3 loop: CASSRGKQETQYF. CDR3 DNA (partial): TGTGCCAGCAGCCGGGGGAAGCAAGAGACC.

This clone was counted a few times. The CDR3 goes on 3 residues after the read ends, and that part is filled in from the germline J gene. The chain is built from TRBV19 and TRBJ2-3; D unclear. CDR1 is LNHDA and CDR2 is SQIVND in the germline V gene (reference sequence). V dropped 5 bases and J dropped 6 bases, with 12 bases sitting between them. There are 13 residues in the CDR3. The part of the CDR3 DNA that was read is TGTGCCAGTAGTGTACCTTTAGGGGATACG. Translated, it gives CASSVPLGDT. The complete CDR3 protein is CASSVPLGDTQYF.

Comments on this clone: From the germline J gene comes the end of the CDR3, since the read stops 3 residues before it. The genes are TRBV20-1 and TRBJ1-6; D gene ambiguous. Germline CDR1 reads DFQATT; CDR2 reads SNEGSKA (reference sequence). The CDR3 is made up of 15 amino acids. The V end lost 1 base, the J end lost 5 bases, and 12 bases lay between the germline ends. CDR3 sequence reads: CSARGYTHDNSPLHF. CDR3 bases read: TGCAGTGCTAGAGGCTATACCCACGATAATTCACCC.

This clone has ten or more counts. The read terminates 3 residues ahead of where the CDR3 ends, so the germline J gene completes it. The chain has TRBV6-1 and TRBJ1-4, with no clear D. V gave up 2 bases and J gave up 5 bases, with 12 bases separating them. CDR1 is MNHNS, CDR2 SASEGT, per germline. The CDR3 consists of 15 residues. The CDR3 loop reads CASSERRVVNEKLFF. The DNA read from the CDR3 is TGTGCCAGCAGTGAAAGGAGGGTGGTGAATGAAAAA.

Many counts were recorded for this clone. One end of the junction fails to match germline, which may point to a read error. The read finishes 3 residues shy of the CDR3 end, and the germline J gene is used to complete it. The chain joins TRBV4-2 to TRBJ1-3; no clear D gene. Looked up from germline, CDR1 is LGHNA and CDR2 is YNFKEQ. The CDR3 totals 16 residues. The CDR3 protein is CASSQDYRTSGNTIYF. The part of the CDR3 DNA that was read is TGCGCCAGCAGCCAAGACTATCGAACCTCTGGAAACACC.

In the case of this clone: The CDR3 end falls 3 residues outside the read, so it is completed with the germline J gene. The chain links TRBV19 to TRBJ1-5; TRBD1 matches 12 bases. This CDR3 has 14 residues. Trimming at V came to 8 bases and at J to 6 bases, leaving 5 bases not matched to a gene. Germline loops: CDR1 LNHDA, CDR2 SQIVND (reference sequence). The CDR3 loop reads CASAGTGGPQPQHF. The covered CDR3 bases are TGTGCCAGTGCCGGGACAGGGGGCCCTCAGCCC.

This clone has a handful of counts. The read gets to within 3 residues of the CDR3 end, and the germline J gene fills in the rest. V is TRBV6-1 and J is TRBJ2-2; TRBD2 matches 11 bases. With V trimmed by 4 bases and J by 6 bases, 4 bases remained unmatched. Germline lookup yields CDR1 MNHNS and CDR2 SASEGT. The CDR3 is made up of 15 amino acids. The DNA read from the CDR3 is TGTGCCAGCAGTGTTAGCGGGGGGGCCTCCGGGGAG. Translated, it gives CASSVSGGASGE. The complete CDR3 reads CASSVSGGASGELFF.

Comments on this clone: The missing CDR3 end, 3 residues past where the read stops, is filled in from the germline J gene. The chain is built from TRBV11-2 and TRBJ1-2; D is unclear. The CDR3 contains 13 residues. From germline, CDR1 is SGHAT and CDR2 FQNNGV. Trimming left V 3 bases short and J 0 bases short, with 5 bases between. The chain's CDR3 is CASSLAANYGYTF. The sequenced CDR3 bases are TGTGCCAGCAGCTTGGCAGCTAACTATGGC.